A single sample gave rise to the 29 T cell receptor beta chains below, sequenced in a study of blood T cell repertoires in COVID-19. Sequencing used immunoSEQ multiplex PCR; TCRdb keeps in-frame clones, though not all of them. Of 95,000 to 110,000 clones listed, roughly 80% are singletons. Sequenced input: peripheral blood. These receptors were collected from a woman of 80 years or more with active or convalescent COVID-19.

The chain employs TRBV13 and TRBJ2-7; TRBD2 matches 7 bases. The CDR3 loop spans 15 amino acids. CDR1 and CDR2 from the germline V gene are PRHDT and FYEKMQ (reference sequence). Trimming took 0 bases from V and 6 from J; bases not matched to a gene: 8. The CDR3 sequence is CASSLGGRETAEQYF. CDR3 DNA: TGTGCCAGCAGCTTAGGAGGGCGGGAGACGGCCGAGCAGTACTTC.

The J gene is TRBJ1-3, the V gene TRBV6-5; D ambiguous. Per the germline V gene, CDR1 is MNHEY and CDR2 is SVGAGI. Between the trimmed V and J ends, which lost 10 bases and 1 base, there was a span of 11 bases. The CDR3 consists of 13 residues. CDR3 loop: CATTRASGNTIYF. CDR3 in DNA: TGTGCCACCACTAGGGCGTCTGGAAACACCATATATTTT.

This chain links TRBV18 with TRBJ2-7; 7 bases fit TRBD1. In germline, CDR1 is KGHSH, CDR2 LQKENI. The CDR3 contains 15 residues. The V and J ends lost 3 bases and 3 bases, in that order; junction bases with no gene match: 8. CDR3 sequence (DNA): TGTGCCAGCTCACCCGAAGTGACAGGGATCTACGAGCAGTACTTC. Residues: CASSPEVTGIYEQYF.

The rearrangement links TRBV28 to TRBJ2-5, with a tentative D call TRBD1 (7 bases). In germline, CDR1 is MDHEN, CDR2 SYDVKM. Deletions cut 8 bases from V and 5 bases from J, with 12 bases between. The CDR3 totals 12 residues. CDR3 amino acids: CASYSGGETQYF. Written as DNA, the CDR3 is TGTGCCAGCTATTCAGGGGGGGAGACCCAGTACTTC.

In DNA form, the CDR3 reads TGCGCCAGCAGCCAAGAGGGACAAGGCTATGGCTACACCTTC. It translates to CASSQEGQGYGYTF. V and J are TRBV4-3 and TRBJ1-2, with a possible D match to TRBD1 (6 bases). The CDR3 has 14 amino acids. Trimming left V 0 bases short and J 4 bases short, with 9 bases between. CDR1 is LGHNA, CDR2 YSLEER, per germline.

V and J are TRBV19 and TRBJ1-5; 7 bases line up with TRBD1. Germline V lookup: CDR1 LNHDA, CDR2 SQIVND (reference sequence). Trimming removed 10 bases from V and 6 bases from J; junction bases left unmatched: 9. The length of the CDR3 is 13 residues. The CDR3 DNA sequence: TGTGCCACCCAGCAAGGGGGCGCTCAGCCCCAGCATTTT. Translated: CATQQGGAQPQHF.

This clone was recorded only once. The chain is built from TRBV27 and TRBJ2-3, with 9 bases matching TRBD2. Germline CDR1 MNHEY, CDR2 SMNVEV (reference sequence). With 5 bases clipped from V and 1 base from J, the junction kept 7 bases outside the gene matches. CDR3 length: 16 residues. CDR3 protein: CASSPKRLAGTDTQYF. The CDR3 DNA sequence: TGTGCCAGCAGTCCGAAACGACTAGCGGGCACAGATACGCAGTATTTT.

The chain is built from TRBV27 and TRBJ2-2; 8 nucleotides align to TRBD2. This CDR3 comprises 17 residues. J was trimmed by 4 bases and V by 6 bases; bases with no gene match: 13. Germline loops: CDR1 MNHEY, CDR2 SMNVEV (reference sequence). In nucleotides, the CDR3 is TGTGCCAGCAGCCCCAAGGTAGCGGGAACTACCACCGGGGAGCTGTTTTTT. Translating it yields CASSPKVAGTTTGELFF.

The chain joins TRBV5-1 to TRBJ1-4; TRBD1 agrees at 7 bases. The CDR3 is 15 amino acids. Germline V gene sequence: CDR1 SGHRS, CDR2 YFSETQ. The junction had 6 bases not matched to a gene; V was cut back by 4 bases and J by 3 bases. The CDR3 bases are TGCGCCAGCAGCCCCACAGGGGCGGCTAATGAAAAACTGTTTTTT. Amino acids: CASSPTGAANEKLFF.

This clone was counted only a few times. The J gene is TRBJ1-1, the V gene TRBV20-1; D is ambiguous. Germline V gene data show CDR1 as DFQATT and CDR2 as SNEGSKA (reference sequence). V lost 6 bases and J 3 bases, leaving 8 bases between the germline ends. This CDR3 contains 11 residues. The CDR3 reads CSARPYTEAFF. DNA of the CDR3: TGCAGTGCCAGACCGTACACTGAAGCTTTCTTT.

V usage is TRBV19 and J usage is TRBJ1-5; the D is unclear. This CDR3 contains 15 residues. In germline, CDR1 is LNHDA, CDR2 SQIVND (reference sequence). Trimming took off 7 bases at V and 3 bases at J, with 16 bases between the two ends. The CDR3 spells CASIEVSGVNQPQHF. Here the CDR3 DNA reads TGTGCCAGTATCGAGGTGTCGGGAGTCAATCAGCCCCAGCATTTT.

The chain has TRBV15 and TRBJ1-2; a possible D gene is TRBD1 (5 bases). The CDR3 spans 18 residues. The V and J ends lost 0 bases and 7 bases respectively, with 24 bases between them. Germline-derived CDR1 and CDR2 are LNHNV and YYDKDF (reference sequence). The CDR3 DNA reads TGTGCCACCAGCAGAGATCTCGATCAATTTCAGGGTTTGCGTGGCTACACCTTC. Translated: CATSRDLDQFQGLRGYTF. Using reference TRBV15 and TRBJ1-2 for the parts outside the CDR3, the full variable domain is DAMVIQNPRYQVTQFGKPVTLSCSQTLNHNVMYWYQQKSSQAPKLLFHYYDKDFNNEADTPDNFQSRRPNTSFCFLDIRSPGLGDTAMYLCATSRDLDQFQGLRGYTFGSGTRLTVV.

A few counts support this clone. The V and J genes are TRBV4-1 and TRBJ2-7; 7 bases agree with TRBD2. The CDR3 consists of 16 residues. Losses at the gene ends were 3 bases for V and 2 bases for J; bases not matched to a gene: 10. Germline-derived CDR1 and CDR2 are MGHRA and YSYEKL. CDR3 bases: TGCGCCAGCAGCCAGGGGGGGAGAGGTCGGACCTACGAGCAGTACTTC. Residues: CASSQGGRGRTYEQYF.

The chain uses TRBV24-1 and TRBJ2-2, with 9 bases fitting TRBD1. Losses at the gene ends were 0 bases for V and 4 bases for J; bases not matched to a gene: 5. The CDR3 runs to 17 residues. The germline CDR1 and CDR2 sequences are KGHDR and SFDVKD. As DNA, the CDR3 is TGTGCCACCAGTGATTTGAACGGACAGGGGAGCACCGGGGAGCTGTTTTTT. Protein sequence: CATSDLNGQGSTGELFF.

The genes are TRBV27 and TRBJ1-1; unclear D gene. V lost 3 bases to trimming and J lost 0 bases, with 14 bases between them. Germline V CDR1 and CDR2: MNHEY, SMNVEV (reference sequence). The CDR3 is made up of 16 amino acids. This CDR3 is CASSFLGRPMNTEAFF. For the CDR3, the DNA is TGTGCCAGCAGTTTTTTAGGGAGACCCATGAACACTGAAGCTTTCTTT.

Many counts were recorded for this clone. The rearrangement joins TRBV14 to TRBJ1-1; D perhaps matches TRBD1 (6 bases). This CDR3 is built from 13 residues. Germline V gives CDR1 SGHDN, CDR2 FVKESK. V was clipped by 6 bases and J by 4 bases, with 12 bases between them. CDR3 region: CASSITGPTEAFF. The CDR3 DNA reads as TGTGCCAGCAGTATCACAGGGCCCACTGAAGCTTTCTTT. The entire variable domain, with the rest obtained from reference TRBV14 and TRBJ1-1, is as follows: EAGVTQFPSHSVIEKGQTVTLRCDPISGHDNLYWYRRVMGKEIKFLLHFVKESKQDESGMPNNRFLAERTGGTYSTLKVQPAELEDSGVYFCASSITGPTEAFFGQGTRLTVV.

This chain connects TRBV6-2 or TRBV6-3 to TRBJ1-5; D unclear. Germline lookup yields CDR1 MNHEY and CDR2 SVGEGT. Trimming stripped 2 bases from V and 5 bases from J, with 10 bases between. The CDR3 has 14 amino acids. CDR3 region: CASSYGGAYQPQHF. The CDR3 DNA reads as TGTGCCAGCAGTTACGGAGGTGCATATCAGCCCCAGCATTTT.

The CDR3 here is CASSLRGAEAFF. CDR3 bases: TGCGCCAGCAGCTTGAGGGGCGCTGAAGCTTTCTTT. V is TRBV5-1 and J is TRBJ1-1; D possibly corresponds to TRBD1 (5 bases). Germline V gene sequence: CDR1 SGHRS, CDR2 YFSETQ. Trimming stripped 1 base from V and 6 bases from J, with 7 bases between. The CDR3 covers 12 residues.

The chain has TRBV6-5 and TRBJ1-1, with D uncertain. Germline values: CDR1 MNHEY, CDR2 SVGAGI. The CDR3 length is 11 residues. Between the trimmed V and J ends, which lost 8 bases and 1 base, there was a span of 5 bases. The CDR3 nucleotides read TGTGCCAGCTGGCAGAACACTGAAGCTTTCTTT. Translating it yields CASWQNTEAFF.

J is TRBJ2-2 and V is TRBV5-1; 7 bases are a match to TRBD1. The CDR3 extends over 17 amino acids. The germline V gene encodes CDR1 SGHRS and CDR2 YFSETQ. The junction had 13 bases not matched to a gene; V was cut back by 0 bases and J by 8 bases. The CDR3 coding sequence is TGCGCCAGCAGCTTGGGACAGGGCACCACCTTCGGTGGGGAGCTGTTTTTT. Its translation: CASSLGQGTTFGGELFF.

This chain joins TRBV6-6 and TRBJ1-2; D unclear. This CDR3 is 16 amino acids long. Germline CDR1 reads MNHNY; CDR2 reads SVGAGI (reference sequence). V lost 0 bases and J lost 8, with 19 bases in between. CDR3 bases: TGTGCCAGCAGTTACTCGGAGGTGATCGGTTTAAGCGGCTACACCTTC. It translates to CASSYSEVIGLSGYTF.

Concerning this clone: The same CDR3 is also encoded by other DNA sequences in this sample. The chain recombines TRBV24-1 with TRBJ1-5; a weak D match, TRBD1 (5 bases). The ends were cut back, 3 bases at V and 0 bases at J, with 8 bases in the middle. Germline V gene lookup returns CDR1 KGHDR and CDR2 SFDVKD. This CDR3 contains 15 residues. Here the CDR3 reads CATSDGGYSNQPQHF. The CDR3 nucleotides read TGTGCCACCAGTGATGGGGGGTATAGCAATCAGCCCCAGCATTTT.

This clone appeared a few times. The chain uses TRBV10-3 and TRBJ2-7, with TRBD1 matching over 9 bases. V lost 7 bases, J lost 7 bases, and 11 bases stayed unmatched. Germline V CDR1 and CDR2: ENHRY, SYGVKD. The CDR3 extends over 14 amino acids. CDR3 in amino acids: CAIKLQGALEEQYF. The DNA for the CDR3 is TGTGCCATCAAATTACAGGGGGCGCTTGAGGAGCAGTACTTC.

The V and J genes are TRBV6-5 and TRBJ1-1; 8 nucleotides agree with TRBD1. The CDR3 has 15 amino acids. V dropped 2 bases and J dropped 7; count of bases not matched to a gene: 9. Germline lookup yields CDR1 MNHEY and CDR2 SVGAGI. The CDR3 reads CASSYVHSGGREAFF. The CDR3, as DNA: TGTGCCAGCAGTTACGTTCATTCAGGGGGCCGTGAAGCTTTCTTT.

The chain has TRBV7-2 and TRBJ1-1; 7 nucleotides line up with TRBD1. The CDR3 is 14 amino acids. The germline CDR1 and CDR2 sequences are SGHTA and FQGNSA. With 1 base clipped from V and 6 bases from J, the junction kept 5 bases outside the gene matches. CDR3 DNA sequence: TGTGCCAGCAGCTTAGAAGGGGGCTTTGCTGAAGCTTTCTTT. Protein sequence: CASSLEGGFAEAFF.

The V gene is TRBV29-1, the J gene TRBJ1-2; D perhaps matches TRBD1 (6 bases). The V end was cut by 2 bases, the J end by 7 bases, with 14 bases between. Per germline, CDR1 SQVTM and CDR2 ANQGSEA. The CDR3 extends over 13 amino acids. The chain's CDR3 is CSVETQQGSGYTF. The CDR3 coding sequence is TGCAGCGTTGAAACCCAACAGGGAAGTGGCTACACCTTC.

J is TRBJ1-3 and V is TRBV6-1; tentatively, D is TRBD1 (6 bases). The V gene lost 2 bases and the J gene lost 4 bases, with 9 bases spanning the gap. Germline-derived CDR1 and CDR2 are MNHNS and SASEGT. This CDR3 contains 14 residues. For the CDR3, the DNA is TGTGCCAGCAGTGAACAGGACAGAGGAAACACCATATATTTT. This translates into CASSEQDRGNTIYF.

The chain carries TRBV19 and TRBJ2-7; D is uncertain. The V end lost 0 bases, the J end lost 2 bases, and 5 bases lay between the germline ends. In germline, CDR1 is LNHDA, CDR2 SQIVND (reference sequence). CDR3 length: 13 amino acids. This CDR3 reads CASSIDLPYEQYF. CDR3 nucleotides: TGTGCCAGTAGTATAGACCTACCCTACGAGCAGTACTTC.

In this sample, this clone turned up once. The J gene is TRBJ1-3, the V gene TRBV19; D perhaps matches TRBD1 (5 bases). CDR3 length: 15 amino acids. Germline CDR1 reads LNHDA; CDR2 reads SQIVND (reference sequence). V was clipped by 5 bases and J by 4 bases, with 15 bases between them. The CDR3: CASSPDGGSGNTIYF. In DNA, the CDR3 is TGTGCCAGTAGTCCAGACGGGGGTTCGGGAAACACCATATATTTT. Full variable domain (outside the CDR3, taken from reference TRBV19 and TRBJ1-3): DGGITQSPKYLFRKEGQNVTLSCEQNLNHDAMYWYRQDPGQGLRLIYYSQIVNDFQKGDIAEGYSVSREKKESFPLTVTSAQKNPTAFYLCASSPDGGSGNTIYFGEGSWLTVV.